These 8 T cell receptor beta chains were sequenced from one sample in a study of blood T cell repertoires in COVID-19. Generated by immunoSEQ multiplex PCR, the TCRdb table keeps only in-frame clones and is missing some. The table lists about 110,000 clones, 76% of them singletons, with 3% to 4.5% in the top ten. The sequencing sample was made of peripheral blood. These receptors were taken from a woman aged 80 or older with acute or convalescent COVID-19.

The chain has TRBV20-1 and TRBJ1-2; D may be TRBD1 (6 bases). The germline CDR1 and CDR2 sequences are DFQATT and SNEGSKA (reference sequence). This CDR3 is built from 13 residues. Deletions cut 3 bases from V and 3 bases from J, with 11 bases between. The CDR3 protein is CSASTGRDYGYTF. DNA for the CDR3: TGCAGTGCTAGTACAGGGAGGGACTATGGCTACACCTTC.

This chain uses TRBV4-2 with TRBJ2-7; D is undetermined. The CDR3 extends over 14 amino acids. Germline values: CDR1 LGHNA, CDR2 YNFKEQ. V gave up 1 base and J gave up 4 bases, with 11 bases separating them. CDR3 DNA sequence: TGTGCCAGCAGCCAAGCTCCTAGTGGGTACGAGCAGTACTTC. Translating it yields CASSQAPSGYEQYF.

This clone has just a few counts. V and J are TRBV28 and TRBJ2-5; D is perhaps TRBD1 (6 bases). In germline, CDR1 is MDHEN, CDR2 SYDVKM. The CDR3 is made up of 10 amino acids. V gave up 5 bases and J gave up 13 bases, with 11 bases separating them. For the CDR3, the DNA is TGTGCCAGCAGTATCAGGGGTCGGTACTTC. It is translated as CASSIRGRYF.

The genes are TRBV24-1 and TRBJ2-7; a possible D gene is TRBD1 (6 bases). The length of the CDR3 is 16 residues. Germline V gene sequence: CDR1 KGHDR, CDR2 SFDVKD. Trimming left V 4 bases short and J 1 base short, with 16 bases between. CDR3: CATSDRLGQISYEQYF. DNA of the CDR3: TGTGCCACCAGTGACCGATTAGGACAGATTTCCTACGAGCAGTACTTC.

The rearrangement links TRBV6-5 to TRBJ2-7; TRBD1 agrees at 9 bases. This CDR3 has 15 residues. The germline V gene has CDR1 MNHEY and CDR2 SVGAGI. The trim removed 6 bases at V and 2 bases at J, leaving 8 bases unmatched. CDR3: CASRRDRALTYEQYF. CDR3 DNA sequence: TGTGCCAGCAGACGGGACAGGGCATTGACCTACGAGCAGTACTTC.

CDR3 in amino acids: CASSTGGGTGELFF. DNA of the CDR3: TGTGCCAGCAGCACCGGGGGGGGCACCGGGGAGCTGTTTTTT. This rearrangement joins TRBV27 to TRBJ2-2, with 8 bases lining up with TRBD2. With 6 bases clipped from V and 4 bases from J, the junction kept 4 bases outside the gene matches. Germline CDR1 reads MNHEY; CDR2 reads SMNVEV (reference sequence). The CDR3 has 14 amino acids.

The chain joins TRBV6-5 to TRBJ2-1, with TRBD2 matching 11 bases. The J segment lost 7 bases and the V segment lost 10 bases, leaving 12 bases of the junction unmatched. Germline V gene lookup returns CDR1 MNHEY and CDR2 SVGAGI. The CDR3 contains 15 residues. The CDR3 region is CATCPTSGAGNEQFF. In nucleotides, the CDR3 is TGTGCCACCTGCCCGACTAGCGGGGCTGGGAATGAGCAGTTCTTC.

In nucleotides, the CDR3 is TGTGCCAGCAGCCCCCCGACCGTCGGGGGCATATATTTT. Protein sequence: CASSPPTVGGIYF. V is TRBV3-1 (or the pseudogene TRBV3-2) and J is TRBJ1-3; a weak D match, TRBD1 (5 bases). The CDR3 covers 13 residues. Per germline, CDR1 LGHDT and CDR2 YNNKEL (reference sequence). Trimming left V 4 bases short and J 12 bases short, with 16 bases between.